The TCR beta chain described here comes from a study of human T cells and chemical hapten exposure. The ends were cut back, 0 bases at V and 7 bases at J, with 11 bases in the middle. The germline gives CDR1 SGDLS, CDR2 YYNGEE. The CDR3 is 14 residues long. Time point meaning: pre-sensitization, week 0. Treatment denoted: therapeutic diphenylcyclopropenone sensitization with weekly scalp DPC. This clonotype was counted only a few times. Individual cDNA molecules received unique molecular identifiers in the library. TCRdb passed the RACE reads through MiXCR, listing each CDR3 protein once. The sample includes about 380,000 distinct CDR3 sequences, more than 4.5% seen only once; the top ten take 2.5% to 3%.

The chain carries TRBV9 and TRBJ1-5; no clear D. Sequencing was performed on whole blood, taken in connection with sensitization to the hapten diphenylcyclopropenone (DPC). The TCR was taken from a woman aged 50 to 60 with alopecia areata. Some clones in this sample may be carry-over from other donors' samples. The CDR3 DNA sequence: TGTGCCAGCAGCGTAGGTGGGGTAGGGCAGCCCCAGCATTTT. Protein sequence: CASSVGGVGQPQHF. Filled out from reference TRBV9 and TRBJ1-5, the complete variable domain reads DSGVTQTPKHLITATGQRVTLRCSPRSGDLSVYWYQQSLDQGLQFLIQYYNGEERAKGNILERFSAQQFPDLHSELNLSSLELGDSALYFCASSVGGVGQPQHFGDGTRLSIL.